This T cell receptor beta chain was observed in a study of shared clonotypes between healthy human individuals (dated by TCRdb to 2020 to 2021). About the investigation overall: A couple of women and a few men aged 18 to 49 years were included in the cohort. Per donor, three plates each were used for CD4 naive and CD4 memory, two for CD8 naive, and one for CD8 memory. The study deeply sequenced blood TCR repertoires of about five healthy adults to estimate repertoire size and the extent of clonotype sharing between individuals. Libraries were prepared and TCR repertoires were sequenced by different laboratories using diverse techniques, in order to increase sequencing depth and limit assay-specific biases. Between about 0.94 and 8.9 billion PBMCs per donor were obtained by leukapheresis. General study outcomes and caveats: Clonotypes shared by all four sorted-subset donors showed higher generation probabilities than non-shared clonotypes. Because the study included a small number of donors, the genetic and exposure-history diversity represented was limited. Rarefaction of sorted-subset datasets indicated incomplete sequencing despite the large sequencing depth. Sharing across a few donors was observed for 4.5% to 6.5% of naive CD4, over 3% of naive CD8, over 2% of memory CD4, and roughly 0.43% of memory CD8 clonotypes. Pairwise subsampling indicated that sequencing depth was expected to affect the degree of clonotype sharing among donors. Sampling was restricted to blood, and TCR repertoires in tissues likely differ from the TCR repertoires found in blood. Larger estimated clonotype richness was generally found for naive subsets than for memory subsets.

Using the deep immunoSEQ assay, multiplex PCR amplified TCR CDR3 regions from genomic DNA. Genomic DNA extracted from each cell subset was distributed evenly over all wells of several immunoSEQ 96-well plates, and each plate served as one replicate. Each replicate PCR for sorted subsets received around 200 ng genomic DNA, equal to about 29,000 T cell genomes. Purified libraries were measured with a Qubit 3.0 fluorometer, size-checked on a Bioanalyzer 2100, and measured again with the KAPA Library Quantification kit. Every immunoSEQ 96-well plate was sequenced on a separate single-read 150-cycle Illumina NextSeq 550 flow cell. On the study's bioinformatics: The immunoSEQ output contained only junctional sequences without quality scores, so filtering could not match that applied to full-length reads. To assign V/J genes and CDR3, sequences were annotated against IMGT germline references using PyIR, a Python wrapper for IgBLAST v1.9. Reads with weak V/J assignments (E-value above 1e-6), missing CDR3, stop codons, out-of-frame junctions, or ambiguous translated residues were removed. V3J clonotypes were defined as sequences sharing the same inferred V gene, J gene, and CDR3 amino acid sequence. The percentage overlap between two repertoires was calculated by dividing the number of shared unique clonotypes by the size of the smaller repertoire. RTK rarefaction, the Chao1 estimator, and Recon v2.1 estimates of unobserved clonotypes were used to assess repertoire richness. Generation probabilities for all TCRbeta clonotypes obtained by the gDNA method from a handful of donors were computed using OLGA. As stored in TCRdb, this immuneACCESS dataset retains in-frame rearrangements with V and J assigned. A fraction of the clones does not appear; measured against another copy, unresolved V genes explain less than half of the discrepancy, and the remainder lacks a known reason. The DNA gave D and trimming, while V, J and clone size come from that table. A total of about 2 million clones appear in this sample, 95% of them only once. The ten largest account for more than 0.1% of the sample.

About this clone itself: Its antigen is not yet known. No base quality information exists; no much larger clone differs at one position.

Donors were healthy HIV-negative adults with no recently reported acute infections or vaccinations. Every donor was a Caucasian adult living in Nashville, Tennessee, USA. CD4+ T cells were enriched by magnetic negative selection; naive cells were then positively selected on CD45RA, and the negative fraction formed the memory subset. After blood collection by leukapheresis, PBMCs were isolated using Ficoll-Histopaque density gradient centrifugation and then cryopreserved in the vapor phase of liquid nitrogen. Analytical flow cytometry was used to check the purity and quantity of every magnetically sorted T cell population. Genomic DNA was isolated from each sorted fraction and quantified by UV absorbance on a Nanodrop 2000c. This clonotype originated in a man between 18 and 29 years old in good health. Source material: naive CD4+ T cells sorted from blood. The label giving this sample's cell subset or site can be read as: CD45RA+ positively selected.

The CDR3 here reads CAISGPKTGVYEQYF. The nucleotide sequence is given as TGTGCCATCAGTGGTCCCAAGACAGGAGTCTACGAGCAGTACTTC. The chain employs TRBV10-3 and TRBJ2-7, with TRBD1 tentatively as D gene (6 bases match). The CDR3 goes from the cysteine to the phenylalanine over 15 residues. The DNA shown is the 45-base CDR3, in frame from base 1. Based on the germline V gene, the CDR1 and CDR2 sequences are ENHRY and SYGVKD. Trimming takes 4 bases from V and 3 bases from J, and the germline ends sit 16 bases apart.